This T cell receptor (beta chain) was observed in a study of siplizumab effects on memory and regulatory T cells (dated by TCRdb to between 2018 and 2020). Describing the broader study: The study examined how the anti-CD2 antibody siplizumab affects alloreactive T-cell subsets in allogeneic mixed lymphocyte reactions built from human PBMCs.

Library construction relied on the immunoSEQ multiplex PCR assay. Some 1.1 x 10^5 TCR templates per sample were assayed on the deep sequencing platform. Genomic DNA extracted from sorted T cells was the material used for TCRbeta CDR3 sequencing. In the paper's pipeline: Clonal analysis of TCRbeta CDR3 data was done in the R programming language. Alloreactive CD4+ and CD8+ clones were defined by comparing unstimulated samples with post-reaction CFSE-low samples. Alloreactive CD4+ clones were assigned to regulatory or non-regulatory origin by matching sequences to sorted unstimulated Treg and non-Treg repertoires. In its TCRdb copy, this immuneACCESS table keeps in-frame sequences only and misses some clones. Where compared with another copy, unresolved V genes explain less than half of these, and the others have no known cause. The DNA gave D and trimming, while V, J and clone size come from that table. This sample lists some 53,000 clones; around 97% were detected once. The top ten clones comprise approximately 0.59% of the sample.

On this clone itself: Its cognate antigen has yet to be identified. No base-level quality is on record; no much larger clone is a single base apart.

V gives up 3 bases and J gives up 0 bases, and the segment between their germline ends measures 9 bases. Inclusive of the bounding cysteine and phenylalanine, the CDR3 is 15 residues long. The only DNA kept is the CDR3, 45 bases in frame from the first base. CDR1 and CDR2 are read off the germline V gene as MDHEN and SYDVKM. Unstimulated CD4+ memory cells were also sequenced in three donor pairs, together with CD4+ naive, CD8+ TEMRA, CD8+ naive and CD8+ effector memory subsets. Sorted unstimulated T cells and proliferating T cells recovered from mixed lymphocyte reactions were subjected to TCRbeta CDR3 sequencing. Fresh whole blood from ten to eleven HLA-typed healthy donors served as the source for isolating PBMCs. The paper as a whole reports these results and caveats: Unstimulated naive T cells appeared more diverse than memory T cells, and naive cells seemed to contribute substantially to the alloresponse. For roughly 75-97% of proliferating CD4+ or CD8+ clones, no naive or memory phenotype could be assigned. Sequences below about 10^-5 frequency were poorly captured, so only a minor fraction of alloreactive clones could be mapped to unstimulated subsets. In reactions with siplizumab, an average of about 75% of mappable alloreactive CD4+ clones were Treg-derived, compared with roughly 27% in control reactions. The cumulative frequency of alloreactive sequences traceable to unstimulated CD4+ memory T cells was significantly reduced by siplizumab. The suppressive function of proliferating Tregs from siplizumab cultures was not functionally confirmed.

Sequencing input: naive CD4+ T cells sorted from blood. In the paper's terms, the cell subset or site label means: unstimulated naive T cells. Recombination joined TRBV28 with TRBJ1-3, with an unclear D gene assignment. This receptor was obtained from a human donor in good health. DNA sequence: TGTGCCAGCAGTTTGGTTCCGAGCTCTGGAAACACCATATATTTT. This sequence encodes CASSLVPSSGNTIYF.